These 30 T cell receptor beta chains were all obtained from the same sample, sequenced in a study of T-cell memory formation after mild COVID-19. TCRdb processed the 5' RACE reads anew with MiXCR; each CDR3 protein has one entry. This table holds 350,000 to 450,000 distinct CDR3 sequences, around 20% found once. Sequenced input: PBMCs or a T cell subset sorted from them (not recorded which). These receptors were taken from an adult woman who had mild COVID-19 (a few samples of this study predate the infection). Cell type and time point are not known.

This clonotype was counted only a few times. J is TRBJ1-6 and V is TRBV7-2; 7 bases align to TRBD1. The CDR3 is 14 amino acids. CDR1 and CDR2 (germline): SGHTA, FQGNSA. V shed 5 bases, J shed 4 bases, and the junction held 2 bases outside the gene matches. The CDR3 coding sequence is TGTGCCAGCAGCCGGGACAGTTATAATTCACCCCTCCACTTT. Amino acids: CASSRDSYNSPLHF.

This chain uses TRBV7-2 with TRBJ2-7; D is undetermined. The V end was cut by 1 base, the J end by 3 bases, with 10 bases between. Germline CDR1 reads SGHTA; CDR2 reads FQGNSA. The CDR3 spans 14 residues. The CDR3, as DNA: TGTGCCAGCAGCTTAGTGCCCAGTATCTACGAGCAGTACTTC. The encoded protein is CASSLVPSIYEQYF.

This clonotype was picked up a small number of times. CDR3 protein: CASSSGLAGPPSTDTQYF. In DNA, the CDR3 is TGTGCCAGCAGTTCGGGACTAGCGGGTCCTCCTAGCACAGATACGCAGTATTTT. The rearrangement links TRBV12-3 or TRBV12-4 to TRBJ2-3, with 12 bases identical to TRBD2. CDR3 length: 18 amino acids. Trimming cost V 4 bases and J 0 bases; bases outside gene matches: 8.

This clonotype was seen a handful of times. This chain uses TRBV10-3 with TRBJ2-7; 9 bases align to TRBD1. J was trimmed by 3 bases and V by 10 bases; bases with no gene match: 4. From germline, CDR1 is ENHRY and CDR2 SYGVKD. This CDR3 comprises 12 residues. The CDR3 nucleotides are TGTGCCACAGACAGGGGGAACTACGAGCAGTACTTC. Amino acid sequence: CATDRGNYEQYF.

The chain couples TRBV4-1 to TRBJ2-5; 9 bases map to TRBD2. Per germline, CDR1 MGHRA and CDR2 YSYEKL. The V gene end was trimmed by 1 base and the J gene end by 6 bases; junction bases not matched to a gene: 9. CDR3 size: 16 residues. The CDR3 sequence is CASSQARGGAFKTQYF. In DNA form, the CDR3 reads TGCGCCAGCAGCCAAGCCCGCGGGGGGGCGTTTAAGACCCAGTACTTC.

In its sample, this clonotype was seen many times. V and J are TRBV7-2 and TRBJ2-1; maybe TRBD2 (6 bases). V was cut by 4 bases and J by 4 bases, with 17 bases left in between. The CDR3 totals 16 residues. Looked up from germline, CDR1 is SGHTA and CDR2 is FQGNSA. CDR3 residues: CASSYSGTSEYNEQFF. DNA of the CDR3: TGTGCCAGCAGCTACTCCGGGACTTCAGAATACAATGAGCAGTTCTTC.

This clonotype was observed a handful of times. The genes are TRBV9 and TRBJ2-3; D is ambiguous. The ends were cut back, 0 bases at V and 2 bases at J, with 10 bases in the middle. The CDR3 has 15 residues. Germline V gives CDR1 SGDLS, CDR2 YYNGEE. For the CDR3, the DNA is TGTGCCAGCAGCGTAGTATGGGGTAACACAGATACGCAGTATTTT. As protein: CASSVVWGNTDTQYF.

This clonotype came up a few times. An end of the junction differs from the germline gene, which may be a read error. The chain combines TRBV4-1 with TRBJ2-7, with a tentative D call TRBD2 (6 bases). The CDR3 extends over 15 amino acids. Germline CDR1 is MGHRA and CDR2 is YSYEKL. The CDR3 nucleotides read TGCGCCAGCAGCCAAGGGTTCCTGGACTATACCAGTAGGGACTTC. Protein: CASSQGFLDYTSRDF.

The table lists this clonotype with a few counts. This chain connects TRBV27 to TRBJ2-7; 10 bases are shared with TRBD1. The CDR3 runs 15 residues. The germline CDR1 and CDR2 sequences are MNHEY and SMNVEV (reference sequence). Trimming removed 5 bases from V and 2 bases from J; junction bases left unmatched: 6. The CDR3 spells CASSPVGTGAYEQYF. CDR3 bases: TGTGCCAGCAGTCCTGTGGGGACAGGGGCCTACGAGCAGTACTTC.

The sample holds a few counts of this clonotype. The chain joins TRBV7-2 to TRBJ2-1; D is unclear. The V gene lost 5 bases and the J gene lost 3 bases, with 14 bases spanning the gap. The CDR3 loop spans 15 amino acids. Germline CDR1 is SGHTA and CDR2 is FQGNSA. The CDR3 nucleotides are TGTGCCAGCAGCCCGAGCCGAACCAGCTACAATGAGCAGTTCTTC. It is translated as CASSPSRTSYNEQFF.

The V gene is TRBV10-3, the J gene TRBJ1-2, with no clear D. CDR1 is ENHRY, CDR2 SYGVKD, per germline. V lost 3 bases and J lost 4, with 12 bases in between. This CDR3 has 14 residues. The CDR3 here is CAISDPGETYGYTF. CDR3 DNA sequence: TGTGCCATCAGTGACCCCGGAGAGACCTATGGCTACACCTTC.

The J gene is TRBJ2-1, the V gene TRBV27; a possible D gene is TRBD1 (6 bases). There are 11 residues in the CDR3. The germline V gene has CDR1 MNHEY and CDR2 SMNVEV (reference sequence). Trimming removed 5 bases at V and 14 bases at J, with 13 bases between. The DNA of the CDR3 is TGTGCCAGCAGTCGTACAGGGTCGGAGTTCTTC. Protein product: CASSRTGSEFF.

The chain recombines TRBV12-3 or TRBV12-4 with TRBJ2-5; a possible D gene is TRBD2 (6 bases). The ends were cut back, 10 bases at V and 7 bases at J, with 16 bases in the middle. The CDR3 is 12 amino acids. The CDR3 spells CAIRDSPGTQYF. DNA for the CDR3: TGTGCCATCCGGGACTCGCCTGGGACCCAGTACTTC.

V gene TRBV12-3 or TRBV12-4 combines with J gene TRBJ2-3; weak D call: TRBD2 (6 bases). This CDR3 comprises 14 residues. Trimming shortened V by 7 bases and J by 4 bases, and 15 bases separated the two germline ends. The CDR3 DNA sequence: TGTGCCAGCATCCCGGGACTCCCGCCAGATACGCAGTATTTT. The encoded protein is CASIPGLPPDTQYF.

This clonotype was recorded a few times. This chain links TRBV5-1 with TRBJ2-1; D may match TRBD1 or TRBD2 (6 bases each). Trimming pared 5 bases from V and 7 bases from J, leaving 16 bases between. Germline values: CDR1 SGHRS, CDR2 YFSETQ. The CDR3 totals 14 residues. CDR3 coding DNA: TGCGCCAGCAGTAGCGGAGGGGGTAAGAATGAGCAGTTCTTC. It codes for CASSSGGGKNEQFF.

This clonotype has only a few counts. The chain uses TRBV12-3 or TRBV12-4 and TRBJ2-3; TRBD2 agrees at 8 bases. The CDR3 is 15 residues long. The J segment lost 4 bases and the V segment lost 3 bases, leaving 6 bases of the junction unmatched. The CDR3 here is CASSFREGPPDTQYF. DNA of the CDR3: TGTGCCAGCAGTTTCCGGGAGGGCCCCCCAGATACGCAGTATTTT.

The chain employs TRBV14 and TRBJ2-1; D not resolved. The CDR3 has 14 residues. From germline, CDR1 is SGHDN and CDR2 FVKESK. V gave up 1 base and J gave up 2 bases, with 6 bases separating them. Here the CDR3 DNA reads TGTGCCAGCAGCCAAGTTACGGCCTACAATGAGCAGTTCTTC. Protein product: CASSQVTAYNEQFF.

This clonotype has only a few counts. The chain is built from TRBV4-3 and TRBJ2-5, with D unclear. The CDR3 loop spans 13 amino acids. With 2 bases removed from V and 1 base from J, the gap between germline ends came to 5 bases. Germline V gene lookup returns CDR1 LGHNA and CDR2 YSLEER. The CDR3: CASSQQPQETQYF. CDR3 nucleotides: TGCGCCAGCAGCCAACAGCCCCAAGAGACCCAGTACTTC.

This sequence joins TRBV20-1 and TRBJ2-7; TRBD1 agrees at 8 bases. This CDR3 is 12 amino acids long. The V segment lost 6 bases and the J segment 5 bases; nucleotides outside the gene matches: 6. Germline values: CDR1 DFQATT, CDR2 SNEGSKA (reference sequence). The CDR3 loop reads CSAKDRVHEQYF. The CDR3, as DNA: TGCAGTGCGAAGGACAGGGTCCACGAGCAGTACTTC.

To note about this clonotype: Sequence at one end of the junction differs from germline and may be a read error. The chain is built from TRBV12-3 or TRBV12-4 and TRBJ1-1, with 9 positions matching TRBD1. This CDR3 is 11 amino acids long. This chain's CDR3 is CASRSFLTGGF. Here the CDR3 DNA reads TGTGCCAGCAGATCGTTTCTGACAGGGGGGTTT.

This clonotype was counted a few times. This sequence joins TRBV4-2 and TRBJ2-1; 8 nucleotides match TRBD2. The V segment lost 1 base and the J segment 8 bases; nucleotides outside the gene matches: 4. The germline V gene has CDR1 LGHNA and CDR2 YNFKEQ. This CDR3 has 14 amino acids. CDR3 sequence: CASSQGTSWHEQFF. In DNA form, the CDR3 reads TGTGCCAGCAGCCAAGGGACTAGCTGGCATGAGCAGTTCTTC.

The chain recombines TRBV6-5 with TRBJ1-6, with D uncertain. V was pared by 5 bases and J by 8 bases, with 19 bases between. Looked up from germline, CDR1 is MNHEY and CDR2 is SVGAGI. The CDR3 sequence is 16 residues long. CDR3 loop: CASSDPRRKRYSPLHF. The CDR3 nucleotides read TGTGCCAGCAGTGACCCTAGGAGGAAACGTTATTCACCCCTCCACTTT.

The DNA for the CDR3 is TGTGCCAGCAGCGTTGGACAGGCCTCCTCCTACGAGCAGTACTTC. Its protein is CASSVGQASSYEQYF. J is TRBJ2-7 and V is TRBV9; TRBD1 agrees at 7 bases. V lost 2 bases, J lost 0 bases, and 5 bases stayed unmatched. The CDR3 totals 15 residues. Per the germline V gene, CDR1 is SGDLS and CDR2 is YYNGEE.

Only a few counts were recorded for this clonotype. The chain combines TRBV12-3 or TRBV12-4 with TRBJ2-2, with D perhaps being TRBD1 or TRBD2 (5 bases each). The CDR3 extends over 17 amino acids. The V gene lost 6 bases and the J gene lost 6 bases, with 23 bases spanning the gap. The CDR3 loop reads CASRRQSGTPASGELFF. CDR3 DNA: TGTGCCAGCAGACGTCAATCCGGGACCCCGGCCTCCGGGGAGCTGTTTTTT.

The table lists this clonotype with many counts. The chain joins TRBV5-4 to TRBJ2-2; D unresolved. The length of the CDR3 is 14 residues. Trimming removed 0 bases at V and 5 bases at J, with 8 bases between. Germline V gene lookup returns CDR1 SGHNT and CDR2 YYREEE (reference sequence). The CDR3 DNA reads as TGTGCCAGCAGCTTGGTACAGAATACCGGGGAGCTGTTTTTT. It translates to CASSLVQNTGELFF.

This clonotype was observed at least ten times. The chain uses TRBV4-1 and TRBJ1-4, with a weak D call TRBD1 (5 bases). This CDR3 region has 15 residues. CDR1 and CDR2 from the germline V gene are MGHRA and YSYEKL. Trimming took 2 bases from V and 5 from J, leaving 12 bases between them. CDR3 DNA: TGCGCCAGCAGCCAATGGCGGGACCCGAATGAAAAACTGTTTTTT. Protein sequence: CASSQWRDPNEKLFF.

This clonotype has just a few counts. The chain couples TRBV7-8 to TRBJ1-5; D is ambiguous. CDR1 and CDR2 from the germline V gene are SGHVS and FQNEAQ. The V end lost 2 bases, the J end lost 11 bases, and 19 bases lay between the germline ends. This CDR3 has 15 amino acids. DNA for the CDR3: TGTGCCAGCAGCTTATCTTCGGGGTCAATCGTAGCCCAGCATTTT. Translating it yields CASSLSSGSIVAQHF.

The rearrangement joins TRBV7-2 to TRBJ2-1; no clear D gene. The germline V and J ends were trimmed by 11 bases and 5 bases, with 13 bases remaining between them. Looked up from germline, CDR1 is SGHTA and CDR2 is FQGNSA. This CDR3 has 12 amino acids. The CDR3 here is CARRLSDNEQFF. The DNA for the CDR3 is TGTGCCCGCCGCCTATCCGACAATGAGCAGTTCTTC.

This clonotype was seen once. V usage is TRBV24-1 and J usage is TRBJ1-1; D gene uncertain. This CDR3 has 12 amino acids. From germline, CDR1 is KGHDR and CDR2 SFDVKD. Deletions cut 1 base from V and 8 bases from J, with 7 bases between. CDR3 nucleotide sequence: TGTGCCACCAGTGATTTAGGGCAGGAAGCTTTCTTT. Translation gives CATSDLGQEAFF.

This sequence joins TRBV7-9 and TRBJ2-7; D might be TRBD1 (6 bases). The CDR3 sequence is 15 residues long. Germline V gene sequence: CDR1 SEHNR, CDR2 FQNEAQ (reference sequence). Trimming stripped 3 bases from V and 4 bases from J, with 16 bases between. As DNA, the CDR3 is TGTGCCAGCAGCTTCTCACAGGGCACCGGGTACGAGCAGTACTTC. This gives the protein CASSFSQGTGYEQYF.